This TCR beta chain was recovered during a study of T-cell reconstitution after alpha-beta-depleted transplantation in children (TCRdb year 2016). About the investigation overall: Using TCR repertoire profiling, the study quantitatively followed how T-cell immune reconstitution unfolded in children after TCRalphabeta/CD19-depleted allogeneic hematopoietic cell transplantation.

Notes on this clonotype: This receptor's antigen is unknown. Base qualities are not at hand, and no much larger clone is one base apart.

V lost 6 bases and J lost 6 bases; the stretch between them is 11 bases long. The germline V gene provides CDR1 ENHRY and CDR2 SYGVKD. The CDR3 contains 12 residues, cysteine and phenylalanine counted. Only CDR3 DNA is held: 36 bases, read in frame from base 1. To prepare the library, PCR was applied. Sequencing took place on an Illumina HiSeq 2500. TCR libraries were prepared with molecular barcoding, using unique molecular identifiers to normalize TCRbeta repertoire quantification. In TCRdb, the public reads were trimmed at Q25 with fastp and aligned with MiXCR, with productive beta chains retained. Each entry is one CDR3 protein sequence, shown with its most common DNA and genes. The sample table contains some 640,000 distinct CDR3 sequences; only one count was recorded for approximately 16% of them. The biggest ten clones account for 1.1% of the sample.

The TCR was taken from a human donor who donated a stem cell graft to a child with acute myeloid leukemia. This receptor chain uses TRBV10-3 and TRBJ1-1; the best D guess is TRBD1, with 6 bases matching. Material: PBMCs from the stem cell graft donor, obtained from the stem cell graft. The bases read TGTGCCATCAGCGGGGGGCGGGCTGAAGCTTTCTTT. This sequence encodes CAISGGRAEAFF.